The rows below give T cell receptor beta chains drawn from one sample of a study of beta chain features in type 1 diabetes. TCRdb's copy holds only in-frame clones and misses some; the assay was immunoSEQ multiplex PCR. The table has 400,000 to 600,000 clones, around 28% seen once. Sequencing used naive CD4+ T cells from blood. These receptor sequences come from a man in his late teens or twenties in good health. Each CDR3 is given with its conserved first and last residue. Fields, in order: clone size, V gene, D gene, J gene, CDR3 DNA, CDR3 protein. The D gene is left open where the match is weak. Clone size appears in some rows only: once, few, many, or a class for an expanded clone.

clone_size: few
v_call: TRBV29-1
d_call: TRBD1
j_call: TRBJ2-7
cdr3_nt: TGCAGCGTCTCCGGGACAGTCTCCTACGAGCAGTACTTC
cdr3_aa: CSVSGTVSYEQYF

clone_size: once
v_call: TRBV27
d_call: -
j_call: TRBJ2-3
cdr3_nt: TGTGCCAGCAGTACCCCCCCCGGGAGTGGCACAGATACGCAGTATTTT
cdr3_aa: CASSTPPGSGTDTQYF

clone_size: -
v_call: TRBV14
d_call: TRBD2
j_call: TRBJ2-1
cdr3_nt: TGTGCCAGCAGCCAGAGACTAGCGGGGAACAATGAGCAGTTCTTC
cdr3_aa: CASSQRLAGNNEQFF

clone_size: -
v_call: TRBV28
d_call: TRBD1
j_call: TRBJ2-7
cdr3_nt: TGTGCCAGCAGTCTCCTAATCGGGACAGGGGACTACGAGCAGTACTTC
cdr3_aa: CASSLLIGTGDYEQYF

clone_size: few
v_call: TRBV10-3
d_call: TRBD2
j_call: TRBJ2-3
cdr3_nt: TGTGCCTCCCTGGGCCTAGCGGGGACAGATACGCAGTATTTT
cdr3_aa: CASLGLAGTDTQYF

clone_size: -
v_call: TRBV30
d_call: TRBD2
j_call: TRBJ2-3
cdr3_nt: TGTGCCTGGAGTGGCGGGAGACTAGATACGCAGTATTTT
cdr3_aa: CAWSGGRLDTQYF

clone_size: -
v_call: TRBV30
d_call: TRBD2
j_call: TRBJ2-1
cdr3_nt: TGTGCCTGGAGGTCCGGACTAGCGTGGTTGAATGAGCAGTTCTTC
cdr3_aa: CAWRSGLAWLNEQFF

clone_size: -
v_call: TRBV13
d_call: TRBD2
j_call: TRBJ2-2
cdr3_nt: TGTGCCAGCAGTTCCGTGACTAGCGGGAGGGCCGGGGAGCTGTTTTTT
cdr3_aa: CASSSVTSGRAGELFF

clone_size: -
v_call: TRBV15
d_call: -
j_call: TRBJ2-5
cdr3_nt: TGTGCCACCAGCAGAGGGGACCGGTTCCAAGAGACCCAGTACTTC
cdr3_aa: CATSRGDRFQETQYF

clone_size: -
v_call: TRBV5-4
d_call: -
j_call: TRBJ2-5
cdr3_nt: TGTGCCAGCAGCTTGACAGGGGAGGGGGAGACCCAGTACTTC
cdr3_aa: CASSLTGEGETQYF

clone_size: -
v_call: TRBV6-6
d_call: TRBD2
j_call: TRBJ2-7
cdr3_nt: TGTGCCAGCAGTTACTCACCGGGAGGGCCCTACGAGCAGTACTTC
cdr3_aa: CASSYSPGGPYEQYF

clone_size: -
v_call: TRBV2
d_call: -
j_call: TRBJ2-2
cdr3_nt: TGTGCCAGCAGTCTACAGGGTCCCGGGGAGCTGTTTTTT
cdr3_aa: CASSLQGPGELFF

clone_size: -
v_call: TRBV4-2
d_call: TRBD1
j_call: TRBJ1-4
cdr3_nt: TGTGCCAGCAGCCAGGCCGACAGGGGGCGTGAAAAACTGTTTTTT
cdr3_aa: CASSQADRGREKLFF

clone_size: -
v_call: TRBV5-1
d_call: -
j_call: TRBJ2-1
cdr3_nt: TGCGCCAGCAGCTTTGGGGCGCCCCCAAGCAATGAGCAGTTCTTC
cdr3_aa: CASSFGAPPSNEQFF

clone_size: -
v_call: TRBV30
d_call: -
j_call: TRBJ1-4
cdr3_nt: TGTGCCTGGACCCCCCGGACGGACAAAGGAGAAAAACTGTTTTTT
cdr3_aa: CAWTPRTDKGEKLFF

clone_size: -
v_call: TRBV6-1
d_call: -
j_call: TRBJ2-7
cdr3_nt: TGTGCCAGCAGCCCCACCGGCTACGAGCAGTACTTC
cdr3_aa: CASSPTGYEQYF

clone_size: -
v_call: TRBV9
d_call: -
j_call: TRBJ2-5
cdr3_nt: TGTGCCAGCAGCGCAGGGACAACAACACTCCAAGAGACCCAGTACTTC
cdr3_aa: CASSAGTTTLQETQYF

clone_size: -
v_call: TRBV15
d_call: TRBD2
j_call: TRBJ2-3
cdr3_nt: TGTGCCACCAGCAGAGATCTAGGACTAGCCTTAGATACGCAGTATTTT
cdr3_aa: CATSRDLGLALDTQYF

clone_size: -
v_call: TRBV12-5
d_call: -
j_call: TRBJ2-5
cdr3_nt: TGTGCTAGTAGTGGACGGACTTCGAAGACCCAGTACTTC
cdr3_aa: CASSGRTSKTQYF

clone_size: -
v_call: TRBV20-1
d_call: -
j_call: TRBJ1-1
cdr3_nt: TGCAGTGCTAGATCCGCGACACAAGCTTTCTTT
cdr3_aa: CSARSATQAFF

clone_size: -
v_call: TRBV28
d_call: TRBD1
j_call: TRBJ2-7
cdr3_nt: TGTGCCAGCAGTCCGGGACAGGGGAGGTCCTACGAGCAGTACTTC
cdr3_aa: CASSPGQGRSYEQYF

clone_size: few
v_call: TRBV5-4
d_call: TRBD1
j_call: TRBJ2-6
cdr3_nt: TGTGCCAGCAGCTCGGACAGGGTGCGAGGGGCCAACGTCCTGACTTTC
cdr3_aa: CASSSDRVRGANVLTF

clone_size: few
v_call: TRBV19
d_call: -
j_call: TRBJ2-5
cdr3_nt: TGTGCCAGTAGCCAACAGGTTACCCAAGAGACCCAGTACTTC
cdr3_aa: CASSQQVTQETQYF

clone_size: few
v_call: TRBV11-2
d_call: -
j_call: TRBJ2-7
cdr3_nt: TGTGCCAGCAGCTGGACGATCTCCTACGAGCAGTACTTC
cdr3_aa: CASSWTISYEQYF

clone_size: -
v_call: TRBV7-6
d_call: -
j_call: TRBJ2-1
cdr3_nt: TGTGCCAGCAGCTTAAGATTCCGGACCTCCTACAATGAGCAGTTCTTC
cdr3_aa: CASSLRFRTSYNEQFF

clone_size: -
v_call: TRBV4-1
d_call: -
j_call: TRBJ2-3
cdr3_nt: TGCGCCAGCAGCCAAAGGGGAGACGGCACAGATACGCAGTATTTT
cdr3_aa: CASSQRGDGTDTQYF

clone_size: -
v_call: TRBV7-3
d_call: TRBD1
j_call: TRBJ1-2
cdr3_nt: TGTGCCAGCAGCCCGGGGACAGGCAATGGCTACACCTTC
cdr3_aa: CASSPGTGNGYTF